This T cell receptor (beta chain) was recorded in a study of T-cell memory formation after mild COVID-19. This clonotype was seen a handful of times. CDR1 SGHTA and CDR2 FQGNSA come from the germline V gene. After removal of 4 bases from V and 1 base from J, the junction contained 4 bases not matched to a gene. The CDR3 extends over 14 amino acids. One entry per CDR3 protein results from TCRdb running MiXCR on the 5' RACE reads. The sample contains about half a million distinct CDR3 sequences, 18% of which appear only once. The source material was PBMCs or a T cell subset sorted from them (not recorded which). The sequence was obtained from an adult woman who had mild COVID-19 (a few samples of this study predate the infection). Cell type and time point are not known. The rearrangement joins TRBV7-2 to TRBJ2-7, with 7 bases fitting TRBD1. CDR3 loop: CASSSGTVSYEQYF. The CDR3 nucleotides are TGTGCCAGCAGCTCCGGGACAGTGTCCTACGAGCAGTACTTC.